This entry features one TCR beta chain sequence. This specimen comes from a study of PD-L1 blockade in urothelial cancer. Sequencing used immunoSEQ multiplex PCR; TCRdb keeps in-frame clones, though not all of them. The sample includes roughly 49,000 clones, approximately 90% seen only once; the top ten take 7.5% to 8.5%. The clonotype was recovered from a man aged 55 to 70 with urothelial cancer. The material was PBMCs, obtained around atezolizumab (anti-PD-L1) treatment.

As DNA, the CDR3 is TGCGCCAGCAGCTTGGCGACGGGGAGGGAGGTATCTGAAGCTTTCTTT. This sequence encodes CASSLATGREVSEAFF. The genes are TRBV5-1 and TRBJ1-1; D is unclear. The CDR3 has 16 amino acids. Germline V gene data show CDR1 as SGHRS and CDR2 as YFSETQ. The V and J ends lost 0 bases and 6 bases respectively, with 18 bases between them.